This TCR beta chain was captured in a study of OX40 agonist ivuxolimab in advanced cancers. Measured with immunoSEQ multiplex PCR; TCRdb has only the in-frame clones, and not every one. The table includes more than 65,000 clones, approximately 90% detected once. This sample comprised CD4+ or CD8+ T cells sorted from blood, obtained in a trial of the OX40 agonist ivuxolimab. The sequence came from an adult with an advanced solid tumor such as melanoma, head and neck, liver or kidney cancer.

CDR3 sequence: CASSQEPPGLANYGYTF. Here the CDR3 DNA reads TGCGCCAGCAGCCAAGAACCTCCGGGCCTCGCTAACTATGGCTACACCTTC. V gene TRBV4-1 combines with J gene TRBJ1-2; D uncertain. The CDR3 consists of 17 residues. Germline-derived CDR1 and CDR2 are MGHRA and YSYEKL. V was pared by 0 bases and J by 0 bases, with 14 bases between.